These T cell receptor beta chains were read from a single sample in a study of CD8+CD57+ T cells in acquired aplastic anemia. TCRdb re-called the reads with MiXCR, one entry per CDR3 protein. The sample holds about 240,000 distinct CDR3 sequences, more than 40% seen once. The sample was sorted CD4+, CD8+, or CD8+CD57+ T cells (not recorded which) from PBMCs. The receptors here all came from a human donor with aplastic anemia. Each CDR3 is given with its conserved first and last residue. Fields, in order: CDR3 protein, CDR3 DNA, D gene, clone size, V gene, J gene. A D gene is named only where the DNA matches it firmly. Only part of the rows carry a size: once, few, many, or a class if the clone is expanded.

CDR3: CASRTKAGGPHNEQFF
DNA: TGTGCCAGCAGGACTAAAGCGGGGGGCCCCCACAATGAGCAGTTCTTC
D: TRBD2
size: once
V: TRBV7-2
J: TRBJ2-1

CDR3: CASSLAGGTSYEQYF
DNA: TGTGCCAGCAGCTTAGCGGGGGGCACTTCCTACGAGCAGTACTTC
D: -
size: -
V: TRBV11-2
J: TRBJ2-7

CDR3: CASKWGDGSGLNSPLHF
DNA: TGTGCCAGCAAGTGGGGAGACGGTTCGGGGTTAAATTCACCCCTCCACTTT
D: -
size: -
V: TRBV2
J: TRBJ1-6

CDR3: CASSDPGQGNQPQHF
DNA: TGTGCCAGCAGTGACCCGGGACAGGGTAATCAGCCCCAGCATTTT
D: TRBD1
size: -
V: TRBV6-5
J: TRBJ1-5

CDR3: CSEGTSGGYNEQFF
DNA: TGCAGCGAAGGGACTAGCGGGGGTTACAATGAGCAGTTCTTC
D: TRBD2
size: once
V: TRBV29-1
J: TRBJ2-1

CDR3: CSARDRAGALNTEAFF
DNA: TGCAGTGCTAGAGATCGGGCAGGGGCCCTGAACACTGAAGCTTTCTTT
D: -
size: many
V: TRBV20-1
J: TRBJ1-1

CDR3: CASSRQVNTEAFF
DNA: TGTGCCAGCAGCCGTCAGGTGAACACTGAAGCTTTCTTT
D: -
size: -
V: TRBV7-2
J: TRBJ1-1

CDR3: CASSELKPTTSYNEQFF
DNA: TGTGCCAGCAGTGAACTTAAACCGACAACCTCCTACAATGAGCAGTTCTTC
D: -
size: -
V: TRBV6-6
J: TRBJ2-1

CDR3: CASSLAMGEQYF
DNA: TGTGCCAGCAGCTTAGCTATGGGCGAGCAGTACTTC
D: -
size: -
V: TRBV4-2
J: TRBJ2-7

CDR3: CASSLEGSDEQFF
DNA: TGTGCCAGCAGCTTAGAGGGAAGCGATGAGCAGTTCTTC
D: -
size: many
V: TRBV7-2
J: TRBJ2-1

CDR3: CASEPEVNTEAFF
DNA: TGTGCCAGCGAACCGGAGGTGAACACTGAAGCTTTCTTT
D: -
size: many
V: TRBV7-9
J: TRBJ1-1

CDR3: CASSDRLAGGRTSSYNEQFF
DNA: TGTGCCAGCAGTGACCGACTAGCGGGAGGTCGAACTAGCTCCTACAATGAGCAGTTCTTC
D: TRBD2
size: -
V: TRBV6-1
J: TRBJ2-1

CDR3: CSVSLGGGNQPQHF
DNA: TGCAGCGTTTCCTTAGGGGGTGGCAATCAGCCCCAGCATTTT
D: -
size: -
V: TRBV29-1
J: TRBJ1-5

CDR3: CASSPRQGYGYTF
DNA: TGTGCCAGCAGCCCCCGACAGGGCTATGGCTACACCTTC
D: TRBD1
size: many
V: TRBV7-3
J: TRBJ1-2

CDR3: CASSTGGEQYF
DNA: TGTGCCAGCAGTACAGGGGGCGAGCAGTACTTC
D: TRBD1
size: -
V: TRBV27
J: TRBJ2-7

CDR3: CASSLGGIQETQYF
DNA: TGTGCTAGCAGCTTAGGGGGTATCCAAGAGACCCAGTACTTC
D: -
size: -
V: TRBV7-7
J: TRBJ2-5

CDR3: CASSGRSKNIQYF
DNA: TGTGCCAGCAGTGGACGGAGCAAAAACATTCAGTACTTC
D: -
size: -
V: TRBV25-1
J: TRBJ2-4

CDR3: CASSFDSKGEKLFF
DNA: TGTGCCAGCAGTTTTGACTCAAAGGGCGAAAAACTGTTTTTT
D: -
size: -
V: TRBV6-2/TRBV6-3
J: TRBJ1-4

CDR3: CASSLSQGAGEQFF
DNA: TGTGCCAGCAGTTTATCACAGGGCGCCGGGGAGCAGTTCTTC
D: -
size: once
V: TRBV27
J: TRBJ2-1

CDR3: CASSLVRGDNSPLHF
DNA: TGTGCCAGCAGTTTGGTCCGGGGCGATAATTCACCCCTCCACTTT
D: -
size: few
V: TRBV12-3/TRBV12-4
J: TRBJ1-6

CDR3: CASGRGNQPQHF
DNA: TGTGCCAGCGGAAGGGGGAACCAGCCCCAGCATTTT
D: -
size: many
V: TRBV27
J: TRBJ1-5

CDR3: CSVQEGGYTF
DNA: TGCAGCGTTCAGGAGGGCGGCTACACCTTC
D: -
size: once
V: TRBV29-1
J: TRBJ1-2

CDR3: CATSRLGLAGSDEQFF
DNA: TGTGCCACCAGCAGATTAGGACTAGCAGGGAGCGATGAGCAGTTCTTC
D: TRBD2
size: -
V: TRBV15
J: TRBJ2-1

CDR3: CASSRGTGLGDYGYTF
DNA: TGTGCCAGCAGCCGAGGGACCGGACTCGGTGACTATGGCTACACCTTC
D: -
size: -
V: TRBV5-6
J: TRBJ1-2

CDR3: CSARPIRELPGAPMNSPLHF
DNA: TGCAGTGCTAGACCCATCAGGGAGCTTCCGGGAGCTCCTATGAATTCACCCCTCCACTTT
D: -
size: many
V: TRBV20-1
J: TRBJ1-6

CDR3: CGVEQGGYTF
DNA: TGCGGCGTTGAACAGGGAGGCTACACCTTC
D: -
size: -
V: TRBV29-1
J: TRBJ1-2

CDR3: CASSYVGARDTQYF
DNA: TGTGCCAGCAGTTATGTGGGGGCGAGGGATACGCAGTATTTT
D: -
size: -
V: TRBV6-6
J: TRBJ2-3

CDR3: CASSLYGGRTEEQYF
DNA: TGTGCCAGCAGCTTATATGGCGGGAGAACGGAAGAGCAGTACTTC
D: TRBD2
size: many
V: TRBV7-3
J: TRBJ2-7

CDR3: CASSGRTSGRALDTQYF
DNA: TGTGCCAGCAGCGGCCGGACTAGCGGGAGGGCCCTGGATACGCAGTATTTT
D: TRBD2
size: -
V: TRBV9
J: TRBJ2-3

CDR3: CASSRMRDRDWEQYF
DNA: TGTGCCAGCAGCCGCATGAGAGACAGGGATTGGGAGCAGTACTTC
D: TRBD1
size: many
V: TRBV5-8
J: TRBJ2-7

CDR3: CATSDQDRVGDTQYF
DNA: TGTGCCACCAGTGACCAGGACAGGGTAGGCGATACGCAGTATTTT
D: TRBD1
size: -
V: TRBV24-1
J: TRBJ2-3

CDR3: CASSSSEGKVYEQYF
DNA: TGTGCCAGCAGCTCGAGTGAGGGTAAAGTCTACGAGCAGTACTTC
D: -
size: -
V: TRBV7-6
J: TRBJ2-7

CDR3: CASSLESRGKLFF
DNA: TGTGCCAGCAGCTTAGAGTCAAGGGGAAAACTGTTTTTT
D: -
size: many
V: TRBV7-6
J: TRBJ1-4

CDR3: CASSGQTESYGYTF
DNA: TGTGCCAGCAGTGGTCAGACAGAATCCTATGGCTACACCTTC
D: -
size: -
V: TRBV25-1
J: TRBJ1-2

CDR3: CASSPRAGPNEKLFF
DNA: TGCGCCAGCAGCCCCAGGGCAGGGCCTAATGAAAAACTGTTTTTT
D: -
size: -
V: TRBV7-9
J: TRBJ1-4

CDR3: CASREIDSSGNTIYF
DNA: TGTGCCAGCAGAGAAATCGATTCCTCTGGAAACACCATATATTTT
D: -
size: -
V: TRBV2
J: TRBJ1-3

CDR3: CAISESLGDQEAQYF
DNA: TGTGCCATCAGTGAGTCCTTAGGGGATCAAGAGGCCCAGTACTTC
D: -
size: -
V: TRBV10-3
J: TRBJ2-5

CDR3: CASSGAAFTSNTGELFF
DNA: TGTGCCAGCAGTGGGGCAGCCTTTACCTCGAACACCGGGGAGCTGTTTTTT
D: -
size: many
V: TRBV7-9
J: TRBJ2-2

CDR3: CASSAYQTVRDQETQYF
DNA: TGTGCCAGCAGCGCATACCAGACGGTCCGGGACCAAGAGACCCAGTACTTC
D: -
size: many
V: TRBV11-2
J: TRBJ2-5

CDR3: CASGTSGLQQRNEQFF
DNA: TGCGCCAGTGGGACTAGCGGCCTCCAACAGCGGAATGAGCAGTTCTTC
D: TRBD2
size: -
V: TRBV10-2
J: TRBJ2-1

CDR3: CASSKLAYEQYF
DNA: TGTGCCAGCAGCAAACTTGCCTACGAGCAGTACTTC
D: -
size: -
V: TRBV14
J: TRBJ2-7

CDR3: CASRPPGQGSSGELFF
DNA: TGTGCCAGCAGACCACCGGGACAGGGTTCTTCCGGGGAGCTGTTTTTT
D: TRBD1
size: many
V: TRBV7-2
J: TRBJ2-2

CDR3: CASSLTGTGHEQFF
DNA: TGTGCCAGCAGTTTAACCGGGACTGGGCATGAGCAGTTCTTC
D: -
size: few
V: TRBV27
J: TRBJ2-1

CDR3: CATSTGPNQPQHF
DNA: TGTGCCACCAGTACAGGGCCGAATCAGCCCCAGCATTTT
D: -
size: -
V: TRBV24-1
J: TRBJ1-5

CDR3: CASTSMGYNSPLHF
DNA: TGTGCCAGCACCTCGATGGGATATAATTCACCCCTCCACTTT
D: -
size: many
V: TRBV13
J: TRBJ1-6

CDR3: CASSFETTDEKLFF
DNA: TGTGCCAGCAGCTTTGAAACAACTGATGAAAAACTGTTTTTT
D: -
size: -
V: TRBV7-8
J: TRBJ1-4

CDR3: CASSLGAGGRYNEQFF
DNA: TGTGCCAGCAGCTTGGGGGCGGGAGGACGATACAATGAGCAGTTCTTC
D: TRBD2
size: many
V: TRBV5-8
J: TRBJ2-1

CDR3: CASSYSSTGFNYGYTF
DNA: TGTGCCAGCAGTTACTCCTCGACGGGTTTTAACTATGGCTACACCTTC
D: -
size: -
V: TRBV6-5
J: TRBJ1-2

CDR3: CASSKQDIRGNEQFF
DNA: TGTGCCAGCAGCAAACAGGACATAAGGGGCAATGAGCAGTTCTTC
D: -
size: -
V: TRBV2
J: TRBJ2-1

CDR3: CASSQDLEQGARSTEAFF
DNA: TGCGCCAGCAGCCAAGATCTCGAACAGGGGGCGCGTTCCACTGAAGCTTTCTTT
D: TRBD1
size: few
V: TRBV4-3
J: TRBJ1-1

CDR3: CASSLFGGYGYTF
DNA: TGTGCCAGCAGCTTATTTGGGGGGTATGGCTACACCTTC
D: -
size: many
V: TRBV7-2
J: TRBJ1-2

CDR3: CACPGQSQETQYF
DNA: TGTGCCTGTCCTGGACAGTCCCAAGAGACCCAGTACTTC
D: -
size: many
V: TRBV30
J: TRBJ2-5